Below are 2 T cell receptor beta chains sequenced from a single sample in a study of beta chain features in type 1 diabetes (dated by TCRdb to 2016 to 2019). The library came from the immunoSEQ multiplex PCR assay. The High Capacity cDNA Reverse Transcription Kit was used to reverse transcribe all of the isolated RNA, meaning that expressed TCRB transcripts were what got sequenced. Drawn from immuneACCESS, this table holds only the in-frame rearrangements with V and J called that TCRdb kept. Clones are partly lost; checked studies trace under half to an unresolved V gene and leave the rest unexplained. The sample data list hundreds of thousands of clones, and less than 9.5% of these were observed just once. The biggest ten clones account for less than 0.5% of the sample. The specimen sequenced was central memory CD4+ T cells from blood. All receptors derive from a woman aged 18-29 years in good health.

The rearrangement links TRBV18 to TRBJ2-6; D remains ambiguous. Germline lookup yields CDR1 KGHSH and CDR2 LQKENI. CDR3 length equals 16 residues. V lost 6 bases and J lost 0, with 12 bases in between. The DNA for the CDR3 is TGTGCCAGCTCCCGCCAAACCCTCTCTGGGGCCAACGTCCTGACTTTC. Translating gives CASSRQTLSGANVLTF.

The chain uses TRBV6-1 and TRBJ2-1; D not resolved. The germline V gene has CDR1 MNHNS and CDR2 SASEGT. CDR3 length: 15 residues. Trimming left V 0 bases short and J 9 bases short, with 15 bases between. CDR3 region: CASSEASLFATEQFF. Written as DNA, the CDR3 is TGTGCCAGCAGTGAAGCCTCTCTCTTCGCGACTGAGCAGTTCTTC.